This paragraph reports one T cell receptor beta chain. This entry belongs to a study of blood T cell repertoires in COVID-19. Assay used: immunoSEQ multiplex PCR; TCRdb lists only in-frame clones, some missing. The data contain around 170,000 clones, roughly four fifths of them singletons. The V gene's germline CDR1 is SGHVS and CDR2 FNYEAQ. The CDR3 extends over 12 amino acids. Trimming pared 5 bases from V and 4 bases from J, leaving 5 bases between. The sample taken for sequencing was peripheral blood. The origin of this receptor is a woman in her forties with acute or convalescent COVID-19. The chain is built from TRBV7-6 and TRBJ2-2, with D uncertain. The CDR3 region is CASSLSTGELFF. The CDR3 region has the DNA TGTGCCAGCAGCCTATCCACCGGGGAGCTGTTTTTT.